This T cell receptor (beta chain) was sequenced for a study of blood T cell repertoires in COVID-19. Study summary: The United States, Italy and Spain provided the acute and convalescent COVID-19 samples. Nucleic acid was either cDNA or gDNA, and it came from T cells, B-cell-depleted T cells, or PBMCs.

Original methodology: How many nucleated cells were present was estimated from reference gene primer amplification. Some clones are missing from TCRdb's copy, which holds only in-frame ones; the method was immunoSEQ multiplex PCR. V and J calls and clone size are as listed in that table; D and trimming were resolved from the DNA. The top ten hold approximately 1.9% of the sample, which has roughly 78,000 clones, approximately 89% seen once. The CDR3 has 16 amino acids. Deletions cut 0 bases from V and 4 bases from J, with 15 bases between. CDR1 and CDR2 from the germline V gene are LGHNA and YSLEER. The material sequenced was peripheral blood. The chain joins TRBV4-3 to TRBJ1-2; a possible D gene is TRBD1 (6 bases). The receptor was derived from a woman in her sixties with acute or convalescent COVID-19. The CDR3 DNA reads TGCGCCAGCAGCCAAGATGAGGGACAATCGGGCTATGGCTACACCTTC. It encodes CASSQDEGQSGYGYTF.